This T cell receptor beta chain was captured by sequencing in a study of PD-L1 blockade in urothelial cancer. The CDR3 is 14 amino acids. V lost 1 base, J lost 1 base, and 8 bases lay in between. CDR1 is LGHNA, CDR2 YSLEER, per germline. Each PCR received spiked synthetic TCR analog templates. Some clones are missing from TCRdb's copy, which holds only in-frame ones; the method was immunoSEQ multiplex PCR. Of 25,000 to 35,000 clones listed, approximately 86% were seen once; the top ten hold 1.5% to 2%. This chain connects TRBV4-3 to TRBJ2-7; no firm D call. This receptor was identified in a man aged 45-60 years with urothelial cancer. Sample: PBMCs, taken around atezolizumab (anti-PD-L1) treatment. CDR3 sequence (DNA): TGCGCCAGCAGCCAAGGTTATCGGTCCTACGAGCAGTACTTC. It yields the protein CASSQGYRSYEQYF.